Many counts were recorded for the clone carrying this T cell receptor beta chain. The antigen is undetermined. This sample was included in a study of radiation and T cells in renal cell carcinoma. Across the study: Nephrectomy followed 15 Gy stereotactic body radiation by 4 weeks. Broader study findings: Pretreatment tumor biopsies were lacking, so baseline clonotypes are unknown. From baseline, blood top tumor clonotypes peaked at 2 weeks post-radiation.

Time point noted: blood 2 weeks post-SBRT. Regarding treatment: 15 Gy SBRT to primary tumor, nephrectomy 4 weeks later. The tumor was a clear cell renal cell carcinoma. Assay used: immunoSEQ multiplex PCR; TCRdb lists only in-frame clones, some missing. The sample consists of about 120,000 clones, over 75% of them appearing once. The CDR3 is 12 amino acids. In germline, CDR1 is GTSNPN, CDR2 SVGIG (reference sequence). The V and J ends lost 2 bases and 8 bases respectively, with 7 bases between them. The chain joins TRBV30 to TRBJ1-6; D ambiguous. The clonotype was recovered from a man aged 50 to 60 with renal cell carcinoma. Material: blood, obtained from a patient whose treatment included radiotherapy and nephrectomy. The CDR3 region has the DNA TGTGCCTGGAGTAGTCCGGATTCACCCCTCCACTTT. Protein sequence: CAWSSPDSPLHF.